This paragraph reports one T cell receptor (beta chain). Its antigen specificity is not known. No base-level quality is on record; no much larger clone is a single base apart. One collaborating source in Seattle enrolled patients while the patients were actively infected and followed the patients over time throughout the course of disease. Collaborating institutions collected whole blood in K2EDTA tubes following their own protocols. For TCRbeta analysis, collaborators shipped samples as frozen whole blood, isolated PBMCs, or DNA extracted from either of those sample types. TCRbeta CDR3 regions were amplified from genomic DNA by means of the immunoSEQ Assay, a bias-controlled multiplex PCR. The paper's processing steps were these. The number of nucleated cells in each sample was estimated from the amplification of reference gene primers within the assay. To quantify the absolute abundance of each unique TCRbeta CDR3 rearrangement, sequence reads were collapsed and filtered. For each sample, productive Simpson clonality was calculated as the square root of Simpson's diversity index over productive rearrangements. TCRdb took over this immuneACCESS table, retaining in-frame rearrangements with V and J assigned. Such tables are incomplete; in checked studies, under half of the missing clones stem from an unresolved V gene, and the remainder is unexplained. V, J and clone size were drawn from that table, and D and trimming were deduced from the DNA. The sample yields approximately 40,000 clones; roughly 87% were counted once. Together, the top ten hold approximately 4.5% of the sample.

This sample was included in a study of blood T cell repertoires in COVID-19 (dated by TCRdb to 2020 to 2022). With respect to the entire study: The collaborator samples originated in the United States, Italy and Spain and spanned the acute and convalescent phases of COVID-19. The material from the prospective study consisted of cDNA or gDNA derived from T cells, B-cell-depleted T cells, or PBMCs. The dataset comprised deeply sampled blood TCRbeta repertoires from subjects exposed to, actively infected with, or recovered from COVID-19. The repertoires were released in a freely available public database meant as a resource for research on the immune response to SARS-CoV-2. The samples were drawn from two sources: the first 160 participants of the ongoing ImmuneRACE study, and approximately 1,300 subjects contributed by 6 global collaborators. A de-identified subject ID, COVID-19 status, age in years and sex were almost always included in the sample metadata. Where available, HLA class I and class II types were obtained from metadata supplied by the sample provider rather than from assay-based typing.

Trimmed from V: 5 bases; trimmed from J: 3 bases; junction bases lacking a gene match: 5. The CDR3 measures 14 amino acids from cysteine to phenylalanine. The read is trimmed to its CDR3 DNA, 42 bases read in frame from base 1. Looking up the germline V gene yields CDR1 KGHDR and CDR2 SFDVKD. Broader findings and caveats from the paper: The quantity of clinical and demographic metadata differed by source and by participant and was supplied without curation.

The chain is encoded by TRBV24-1 joined to TRBJ2-7; 8 nucleotides in the junction match TRBD1. This receptor was obtained from a man aged 55 to 70 with COVID-19, enrolled during active disease. Material: peripheral blood. The CDR3 region reads CATSGGQDNYEQYF. The DNA sequence is TGTGCCACCAGTGGGGGACAGGATAACTACGAGCAGTACTTC.